The clone carrying this T cell receptor (beta chain) was picked up a small number of times. TCRdb itself ran the RT-PCR reads through MiXCR, one entry per CDR3 protein. The sample lists about 700,000 distinct CDR3 sequences, approximately 15% occurring once. The data derive from a study of response to subunit inactivated influenza vaccine. V dropped 6 bases and J dropped 2; count of bases not matched to a gene: 9. The CDR3 loop spans 15 amino acids. This sequence joins TRBV12-3 or TRBV12-4 and TRBJ2-7; 8 positions agree with TRBD1. The receptor's source is a man aged 45 to 65 who received an inactivated influenza vaccine. The sample here was PBMCs from blood, taken about 14 days before vaccination. This CDR3 reads CASRPGQGGPYEQYF. The CDR3 DNA is TGTGCCAGCAGACCCGGACAGGGAGGCCCCTACGAGCAGTACTTC.